The entry that follows covers one T cell receptor (beta chain) sequence. These data are taken from a study of cytomegalovirus exposure and HLA in healthy donors. When sampled, the donors appeared nominally healthy, though they likely had unrecorded immune exposures. Use of 60 Vbeta and 13 Jbeta primers characterized the PCR. The data were produced by immunoSEQ multiplex PCR, yet TCRdb's version contains in-frame clones alone and is incomplete. The sample comprises roughly 150,000 clones, over 60% of which are singletons, and around 2.9% rests with the top ten. Sequencing input: PBMCs. This receptor was obtained from a woman in her 30s in good health and CMV-seropositive.

CDR3 DNA: TGCGCCAGCATCCGGGGGGAGGCCGACACAGATACGCAGTATTTT. Translating gives CASIRGEADTDTQYF. The chain employs TRBV5-1 and TRBJ2-3; 7 positions match TRBD2. Germline V gives CDR1 SGHRS, CDR2 YFSETQ. The length of the CDR3 is 15 residues. The V gene end was trimmed by 6 bases and the J gene end by 2 bases; junction bases not matched to a gene: 9. The complete variable domain, with remaining parts taken from reference TRBV5-1 and TRBJ2-3, reads KAGVTQTPRYLIKTRGQQVTLSCSPISGHRSVSWYQQTPGQGLQFLFEYFSETQRNKGNFPGRFSGRQFSNSRSEMNVSTLELGDSALYLCASIRGEADTDTQYFGPGTRLTVL.